This TCR beta chain is from a study of blood T cells in healthy people across ages. Germline V gene data show CDR1 as LGHDT and CDR2 as YNNKEL (reference sequence). V lost 2 bases to trimming and J lost 6 bases; unmatched junction nucleotides: 6. This CDR3 comprises 15 residues. Ten or more counts support this clonotype. Together with a sample-barcoded 5' primer, a J-beta primer mix was included in a second PCR lasting roughly 7 to 11 cycles. One entry per CDR3 protein results from TCRdb running MiXCR on the 5' RACE reads. Among approximately 1,000,000 distinct CDR3 sequences listed, 35% to 50% were seen once.

The sample taken for sequencing was blood. This chain uses TRBV3-1 with TRBJ2-3; 9 bases map to TRBD2. This TCR was recovered from a woman aged 55-75 years in good health. The CDR3 here is CASSQLAGVSDTQYF. As DNA, the CDR3 is TGTGCCAGCAGCCAATTAGCGGGAGTCTCGGATACGCAGTATTTT.